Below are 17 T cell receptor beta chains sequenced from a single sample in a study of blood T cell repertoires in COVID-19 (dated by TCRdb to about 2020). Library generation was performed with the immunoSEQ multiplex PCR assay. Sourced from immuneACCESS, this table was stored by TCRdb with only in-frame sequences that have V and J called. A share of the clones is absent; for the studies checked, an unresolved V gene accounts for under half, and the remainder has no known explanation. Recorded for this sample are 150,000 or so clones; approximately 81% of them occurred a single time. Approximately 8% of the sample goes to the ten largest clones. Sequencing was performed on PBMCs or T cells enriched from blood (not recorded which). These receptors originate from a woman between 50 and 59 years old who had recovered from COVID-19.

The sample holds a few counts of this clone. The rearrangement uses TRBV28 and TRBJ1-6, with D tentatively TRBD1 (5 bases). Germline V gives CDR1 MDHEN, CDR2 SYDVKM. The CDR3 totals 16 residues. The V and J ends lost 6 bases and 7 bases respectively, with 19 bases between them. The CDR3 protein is CASRSTGLIRNSPLHF. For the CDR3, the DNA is TGTGCCAGCAGGAGTACAGGCCTTATCCGCAATTCACCCCTCCACTTT.

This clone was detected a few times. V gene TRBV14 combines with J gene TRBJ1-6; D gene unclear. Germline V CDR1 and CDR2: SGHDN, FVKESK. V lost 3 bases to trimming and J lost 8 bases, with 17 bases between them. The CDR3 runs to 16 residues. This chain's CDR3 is CASSHRRGLFDSPLHF. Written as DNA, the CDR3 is TGTGCCAGCAGCCATCGACGTGGGCTTTTCGATTCACCCCTCCACTTT.

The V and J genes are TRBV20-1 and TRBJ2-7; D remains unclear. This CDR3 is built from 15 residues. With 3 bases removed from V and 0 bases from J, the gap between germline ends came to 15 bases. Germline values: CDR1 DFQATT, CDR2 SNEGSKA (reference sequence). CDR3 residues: CSASGRWSGSYEQYF. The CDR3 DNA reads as TGCAGTGCTAGTGGTAGATGGTCGGGCTCCTACGAGCAGTACTTC.

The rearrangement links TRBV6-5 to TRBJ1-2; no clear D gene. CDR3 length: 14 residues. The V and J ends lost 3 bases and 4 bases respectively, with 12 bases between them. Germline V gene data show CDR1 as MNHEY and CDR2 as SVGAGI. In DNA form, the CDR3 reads TGTGCCAGCAGTTATTATCAGGCTCCCTATGGCTACACCTTC. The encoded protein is CASSYYQAPYGYTF.

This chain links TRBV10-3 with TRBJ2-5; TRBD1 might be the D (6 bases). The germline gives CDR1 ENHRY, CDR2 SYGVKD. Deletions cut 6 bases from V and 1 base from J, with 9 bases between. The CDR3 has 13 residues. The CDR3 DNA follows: TGTGCCATCAGCTTGACAGGCCAAGAGACCCAGTACTTC. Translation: CAISLTGQETQYF.

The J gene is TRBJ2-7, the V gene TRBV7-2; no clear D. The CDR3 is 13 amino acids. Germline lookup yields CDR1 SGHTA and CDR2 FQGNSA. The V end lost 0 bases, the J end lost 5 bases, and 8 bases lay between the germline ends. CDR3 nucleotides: TGTGCCAGCAGCTTAGCTTTACTAAACGAGCAGTACTTC. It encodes CASSLALLNEQYF.

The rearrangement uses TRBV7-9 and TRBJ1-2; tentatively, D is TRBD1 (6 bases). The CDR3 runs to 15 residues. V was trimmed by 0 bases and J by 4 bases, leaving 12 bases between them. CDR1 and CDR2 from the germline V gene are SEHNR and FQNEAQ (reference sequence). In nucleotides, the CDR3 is TGTGCCAGCAGCTTAGCGGGGGCGGATCTCTATGGCTACACCTTC. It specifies CASSLAGADLYGYTF.

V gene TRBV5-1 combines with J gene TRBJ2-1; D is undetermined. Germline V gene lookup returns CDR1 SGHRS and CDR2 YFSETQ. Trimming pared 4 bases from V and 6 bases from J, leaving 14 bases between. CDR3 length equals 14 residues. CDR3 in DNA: TGCGCCAGCAGCATTAGTCCCATTCCCAATGAGCAGTTCTTC. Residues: CASSISPIPNEQFF.

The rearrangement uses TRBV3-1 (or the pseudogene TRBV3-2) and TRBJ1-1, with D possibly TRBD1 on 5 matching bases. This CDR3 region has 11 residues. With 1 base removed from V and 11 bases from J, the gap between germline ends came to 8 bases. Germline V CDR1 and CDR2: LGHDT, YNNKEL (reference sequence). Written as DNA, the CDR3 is TGTGCCAGCAGCCAAGGTCCAGGGGCTTTCTTT. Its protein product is CASSQGPGAFF.

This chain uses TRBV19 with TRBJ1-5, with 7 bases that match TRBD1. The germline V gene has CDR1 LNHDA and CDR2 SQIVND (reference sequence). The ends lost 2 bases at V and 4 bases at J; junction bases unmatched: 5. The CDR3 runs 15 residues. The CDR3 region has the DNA TGTGCCAGTAGTATATTGGGGGGACAGAATCAGCCCCAGCATTTT. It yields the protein CASSILGGQNQPQHF.

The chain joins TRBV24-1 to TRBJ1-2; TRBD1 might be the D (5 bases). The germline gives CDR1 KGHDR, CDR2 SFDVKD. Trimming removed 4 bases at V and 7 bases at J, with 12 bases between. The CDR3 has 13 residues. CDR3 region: CATSEGGGAGYTF. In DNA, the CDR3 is TGTGCCACCAGTGAGGGGGGTGGCGCTGGCTACACCTTC.

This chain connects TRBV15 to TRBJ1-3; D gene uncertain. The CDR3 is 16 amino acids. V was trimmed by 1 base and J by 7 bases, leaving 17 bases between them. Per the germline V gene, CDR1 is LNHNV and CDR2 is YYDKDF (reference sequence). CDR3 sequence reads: CATSRGETRLSNTIYF. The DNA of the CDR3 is TGTGCCACCAGCAGAGGGGAGACGAGGCTCAGTAACACCATATATTTT.

The CDR3 sequence: CASSFGGSSGNTIYF. CDR3 nucleotide sequence: TGTGCCAGCAGCTTTGGGGGCTCCTCTGGAAACACCATATATTTT. The rearrangement links TRBV7-9 to TRBJ1-3, with D possibly being TRBD1 (6 bases). Germline CDR1 reads SEHNR; CDR2 reads FQNEAQ (reference sequence). With 3 bases removed from V and 0 bases from J, the gap between germline ends came to 9 bases. The CDR3 sequence is 15 residues long.

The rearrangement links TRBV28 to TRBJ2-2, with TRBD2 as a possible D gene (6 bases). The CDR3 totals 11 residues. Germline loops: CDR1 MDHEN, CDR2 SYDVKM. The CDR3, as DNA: TGTGGGACTAAGAACACCGGGGAGCTGTTTTTT. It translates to CGTKNTGELFF.

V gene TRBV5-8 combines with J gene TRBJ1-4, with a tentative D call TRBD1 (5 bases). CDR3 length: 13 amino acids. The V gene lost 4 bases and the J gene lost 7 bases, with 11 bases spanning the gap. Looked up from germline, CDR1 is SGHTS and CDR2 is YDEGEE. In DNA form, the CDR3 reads TGTGCCAGCAGCCTTCCGGGACTTGAAAAACTGTTTTTT. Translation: CASSLPGLEKLFF.

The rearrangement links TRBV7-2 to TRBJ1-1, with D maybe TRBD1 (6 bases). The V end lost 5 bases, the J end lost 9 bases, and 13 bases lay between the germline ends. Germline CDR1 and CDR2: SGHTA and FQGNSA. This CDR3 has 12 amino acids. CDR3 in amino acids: CASSPQQGKAFF. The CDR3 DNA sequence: TGTGCCAGCAGCCCCCAACAGGGAAAAGCTTTCTTT. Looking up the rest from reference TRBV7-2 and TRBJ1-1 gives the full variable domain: GAGVSQSPSNKVTEKGKDVELRCDPISGHTALYWYRQSLGQGLEFLIYFQGNSAPDKSGLPSDRFSAERTGGSVSTLTIQRTQQEDSAVYLCASSPQQGKAFFGQGTRLTVV.

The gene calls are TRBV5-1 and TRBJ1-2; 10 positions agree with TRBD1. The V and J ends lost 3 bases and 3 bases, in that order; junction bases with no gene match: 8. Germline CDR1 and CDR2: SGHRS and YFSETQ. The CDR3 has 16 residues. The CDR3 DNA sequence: TGCGCCAGCAGCTCAGGGGACAGGGGACTATACTATGGCTACACCTTC. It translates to CASSSGDRGLYYGYTF. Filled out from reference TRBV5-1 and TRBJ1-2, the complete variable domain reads KAGVTQTPRYLIKTRGQQVTLSCSPISGHRSVSWYQQTPGQGLQFLFEYFSETQRNKGNFPGRFSGRQFSNSRSEMNVSTLELGDSALYLCASSSGDRGLYYGYTFGSGTRLTVV.